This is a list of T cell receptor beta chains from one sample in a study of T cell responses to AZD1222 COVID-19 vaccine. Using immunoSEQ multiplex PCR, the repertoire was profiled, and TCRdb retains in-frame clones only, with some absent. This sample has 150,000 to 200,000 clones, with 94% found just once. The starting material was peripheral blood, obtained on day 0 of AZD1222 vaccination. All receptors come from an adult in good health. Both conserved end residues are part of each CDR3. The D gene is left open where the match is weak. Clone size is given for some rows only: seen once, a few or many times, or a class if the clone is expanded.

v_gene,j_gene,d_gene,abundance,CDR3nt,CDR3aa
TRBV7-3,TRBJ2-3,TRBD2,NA,TGTGCCAGCAGCCCGGGGACTAGCGGCCCCACAGATACGCAGTATTTT,CASSPGTSGPTDTQYF
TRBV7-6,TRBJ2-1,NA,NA,TGTGCCAGCTGGGGTCTAGGGGGCAATGAGCAGTTCTTC,CASWGLGGNEQFF
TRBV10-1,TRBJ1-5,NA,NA,TGCGCCAGCACCCCCTGCCAGGTAAGCAATCAGCCCCAGCATTTT,CASTPCQVSNQPQHF
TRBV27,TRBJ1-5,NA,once,TGTGCCAGCAGTTTTAGGGGTTTGAATCAGCCCCAGCATTTT,CASSFRGLNQPQHF
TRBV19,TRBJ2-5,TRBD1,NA,TGTGCCAGTAGTATCGACAGGGGCGGAGAGACCCAGTACTTC,CASSIDRGGETQYF
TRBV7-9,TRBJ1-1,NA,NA,TGTGCCAGCAGCCAGCTACTCGAAGCTTTCTTT,CASSQLLEAFF
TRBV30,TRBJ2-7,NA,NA,TGTGCCTGGAGAAAACAGGGATACCACGAGCAGTACTTC,CAWRKQGYHEQYF
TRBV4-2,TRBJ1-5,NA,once,TGTGCCAGCAGCCAGAACATGGGGGCCAATCAGCCCCAGCATTTT,CASSQNMGANQPQHF
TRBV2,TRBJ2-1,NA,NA,TGTGCCAGCAGTGCGGGATCAGGCCGCTACAATGAGCAGTTCTTC,CASSAGSGRYNEQFF
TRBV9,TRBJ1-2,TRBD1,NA,TGTGCCAGCAGCCCGGGACAGGGCTATGGCTACACCTTC,CASSPGQGYGYTF
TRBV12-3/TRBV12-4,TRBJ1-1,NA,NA,TGTGCCAGCAGGAGACAGAGCACTGAAGCTTTCTTT,CASRRQSTEAFF
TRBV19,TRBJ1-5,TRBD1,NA,TGTGCCAGTAGTACGGGACAGGGGATTGGCGATCAGCCCCAGCATTTT,CASSTGQGIGDQPQHF
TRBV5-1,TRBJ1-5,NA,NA,TGCGCCAGCGCCCGGGTTCAGCCCCAGCATTTT,CASARVQPQHF
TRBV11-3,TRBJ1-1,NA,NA,TGTGCCAGCAGCTTACAAGGGGGCACTGAAGCTTTCTTT,CASSLQGGTEAFF
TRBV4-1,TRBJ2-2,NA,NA,TGCGCCAGCAGCCAAGAACCCGGCGGCGGGGAGCTGTTTTTT,CASSQEPGGGELFF
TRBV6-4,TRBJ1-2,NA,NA,TGTGCCAGCAGTGAGTCGACAGAGGGTGATGGCTACACCTTC,CASSESTEGDGYTF
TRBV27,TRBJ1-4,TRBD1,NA,TGTGCCAGCAGTTTATCGCCAGGGGGTGGCGAAAAACTGTTTTTT,CASSLSPGGGEKLFF
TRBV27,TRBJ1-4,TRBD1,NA,TGTGCCAGCACTCCCTGGGGCCTTAGACAGGGAGGCGAAAAACTGTTTTTT,CASTPWGLRQGGEKLFF
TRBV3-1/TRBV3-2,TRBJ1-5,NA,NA,TGTGCCAGCAGCCAATCCGGTTATCAGCCCCAGCATTTT,CASSQSGYQPQHF
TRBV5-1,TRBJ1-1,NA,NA,TGCGCCAGCAGCGCCTTCACTGGACGCGATGAAGCTTTCTTT,CASSAFTGRDEAFF
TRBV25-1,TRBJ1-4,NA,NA,TGTGCCAGCAGTGAATCTTGGCAGGCTAATGAAAAACTGTTTTTT,CASSESWQANEKLFF
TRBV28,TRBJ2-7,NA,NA,TGTGCCAGCAGTTTATGGGTGGCAGGCGAGCAGTACTTC,CASSLWVAGEQYF
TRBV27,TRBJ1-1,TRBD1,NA,TGTGCCAGCAGCGACAGGGGACGGACTGAAGCTTTCTTT,CASSDRGRTEAFF
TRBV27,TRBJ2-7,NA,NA,TGTGCCAGCAGTGTTCAGGGTCTGGCCCGTTACGAGCAGTACTTC,CASSVQGLARYEQYF
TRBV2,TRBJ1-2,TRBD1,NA,TGTGCCAGCGGGGGTGGGGACAGGGACTATGGCTACACCTTC,CASGGGDRDYGYTF
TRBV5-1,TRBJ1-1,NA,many,TGCGCCAGCAGCTCTACCGGGACCGGGGCTGAAGCTTTCTTT,CASSSTGTGAEAFF
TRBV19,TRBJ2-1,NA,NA,TGTGCCAGTAGTTCCGGGACCACCTCCTACAATGAGCAGTTCTTC,CASSSGTTSYNEQFF
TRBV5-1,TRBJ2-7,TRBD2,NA,TGCGCCAGCAGCTTGGACGGGAGGGTCCTATACGAGCAGTACTTC,CASSLDGRVLYEQYF
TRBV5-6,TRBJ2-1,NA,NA,TGTGCCAGCAGCTTCCTCCGGGTCAGTAGGAAGCGGTCCTACAATGAGCAGTTCTTC,CASSFLRVSRKRSYNEQFF
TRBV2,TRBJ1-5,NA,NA,TGTGCCAGCAGTGAAGCACTGGGGGGTCAGCCCCAGCATTTT,CASSEALGGQPQHF
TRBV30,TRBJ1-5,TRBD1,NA,TGTGCCTGGGCCGGGACAGGGGGACAGCCCCAGCATTTT,CAWAGTGGQPQHF
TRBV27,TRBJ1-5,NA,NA,TGTGCCAGCAGTTTTCGGGACGGGAATCAGCCCCAGCATTTT,CASSFRDGNQPQHF
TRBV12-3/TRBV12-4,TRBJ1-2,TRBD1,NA,TGTGCCAGCAGTCCTACAGGGGGCTATGGCTACACCTTC,CASSPTGGYGYTF
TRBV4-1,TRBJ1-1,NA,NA,TGCGCCAGCAGCCAAGGGGACGCCCGAAAAGCTTTCTTT,CASSQGDARKAFF
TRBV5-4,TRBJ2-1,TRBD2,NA,TGTGCCAGCAGCCCGAGTAGCGGGGTGTACAATGAGCAGTTCTTC,CASSPSSGVYNEQFF
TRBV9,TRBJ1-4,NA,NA,TGTGCCAGCAGCGTGAAGAGCAGGCCTAATGAAAAACTGTTTTTT,CASSVKSRPNEKLFF
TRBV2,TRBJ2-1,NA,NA,TGTGCCAGCATGGGGGGAAGCTCCTACAATGAGCAGTTCTTC,CASMGGSSYNEQFF
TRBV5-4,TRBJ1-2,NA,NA,TGTGCCAGCAGCTTGGGGGAGGGAAACTATGGCTACACCTTC,CASSLGEGNYGYTF
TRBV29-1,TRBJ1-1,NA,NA,TGCAGCGTTGGACAAGCGAACACTGAAGCTTTCTTT,CSVGQANTEAFF
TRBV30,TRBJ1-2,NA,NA,TGTGCCTGGACCCCGCCCGGGCTGCTATATGGCTACACCTTC,CAWTPPGLLYGYTF